The 16 T cell receptor beta chains below were found in one sample sequenced in a study of beta chain features in type 1 diabetes. Every bit of the isolated RNA underwent reverse transcription, so sequencing read expressed TCRB transcripts. The table came from immunoSEQ multiplex PCR; TCRdb's copy has only in-frame clones and leaves some out. Of about 180,000 clones listed, more than 10% are singletons. Sequencing input: central memory CD4+ T cells from blood. These receptors originate from a woman younger than 35 in good health.

This clone was seen only a few times. The rearrangement uses TRBV7-9 and TRBJ1-1; D gene ambiguous. The CDR3 runs to 14 residues. Germline CDR1 reads SEHNR; CDR2 reads FQNEAQ (reference sequence). The V end lost 1 base, the J end lost 1 base, and 7 bases lay between the germline ends. CDR3 sequence: CASSLDSGNTEAFF. CDR3 nucleotide sequence: TGTGCCAGCAGCTTAGACTCAGGGAACACTGAAGCTTTCTTT.

The rearrangement joins TRBV5-4 to TRBJ1-1; weak D call: TRBD1 (6 bases). Germline V gene sequence: CDR1 SGHNT, CDR2 YYREEE (reference sequence). This CDR3 is 15 amino acids long. V lost 0 bases and J lost 2, with 11 bases in between. CDR3 sequence: CASSLDTGSNTEAFF. CDR3 nucleotides: TGTGCCAGCAGCTTGGATACAGGGTCAAACACTGAAGCTTTCTTT.

The gene calls are TRBV30 and TRBJ2-3; perhaps TRBD1 as D (7 bases). CDR3 length: 15 amino acids. The ends were cut back, 5 bases at V and 6 bases at J, with 21 bases in the middle. CDR1 is GTSNPN and CDR2 is SVGIG in the germline V gene (reference sequence). Written as DNA, the CDR3 is TGTGCCTGGTCCTGGCAGGGGGGAACTGGGGATACGCAGTATTTT. It translates to CAWSWQGGTGDTQYF.

This clone came up a few times. The chain is built from TRBV28 and TRBJ2-4, with D perhaps TRBD1 (6 bases). The CDR3 is made up of 18 amino acids. CDR1 MDHEN and CDR2 SYDVKM come from the germline V gene. V lost 5 bases and J 0 bases, leaving 20 bases between the germline ends. The DNA of the CDR3 is TGTGCCAGCAGTCCGGGACACCTTCAAGCGGTAGCCAAAAACATTCAGTACTTC. Amino acid sequence: CASSPGHLQAVAKNIQYF.

This clone was observed a handful of times. The genes are TRBV5-1 and TRBJ1-1; 9 bases match TRBD1. J lost 5 bases, V lost 1 base, and 6 bases had no gene match. Germline V gene data show CDR1 as SGHRS and CDR2 as YFSETQ. This CDR3 region has 15 residues. CDR3 protein: CASSLSHRGQTEAFF. The CDR3 DNA sequence: TGCGCCAGCAGCTTGAGCCACAGGGGGCAAACTGAAGCTTTCTTT. Together with reference TRBV5-1 and TRBJ1-1, the CDR3 gives the full variable domain: KAGVTQTPRYLIKTRGQQVTLSCSPISGHRSVSWYQQTPGQGLQFLFEYFSETQRNKGNFPGRFSGRQFSNSRSEMNVSTLELGDSALYLCASSLSHRGQTEAFFGQGTRLTVV.

This clone was detected only a few times. The chain combines TRBV6-5 with TRBJ2-3; D gene unclear. Germline assignment: CDR1 MNHEY and CDR2 SVGAGI. Trimming shortened V by 5 bases and J by 8 bases, and 11 bases separated the two germline ends. CDR3 size: 12 residues. The CDR3 DNA reads TGTGCCAGCAGTAGTTCTATCTCTACGCAGTATTTT. Translated: CASSSSISTQYF.

The J gene is TRBJ1-1, the V gene TRBV7-3; D is unresolved. The CDR3 totals 14 residues. Germline V gene data show CDR1 as SGHTA and CDR2 as FQGTGA. V lost 0 bases and J 4 bases, leaving 9 bases between the germline ends. In nucleotides, the CDR3 is TGTGCCAGCAGCTTAACTGAGGGTGTCACTGAAGCTTTCTTT. Translated, it gives CASSLTEGVTEAFF.

This clone appeared a few times. The chain combines TRBV11-2 with TRBJ2-4; TRBD2 agrees at 7 bases. CDR1 and CDR2 (germline): SGHAT, FQNNGV. The CDR3 has 15 residues. V was clipped by 5 bases and J by 6 bases; unmatched bases: 10. This CDR3 is CASSLSGTKLNIQYF. CDR3 sequence (DNA): TGTGCCAGCAGCCTGTCCGGGACTAAGTTAAACATTCAGTACTTC.

The J gene is TRBJ1-5, the V gene TRBV28, with D possibly TRBD1 on 6 matching bases. V shed 2 bases and J shed 7 bases, with 9 bases lying between them. The CDR3 loop spans 13 amino acids. Germline CDR1 is MDHEN and CDR2 is SYDVKM. The CDR3 DNA reads TGTGCCAGCAGTTTAGGGGGGGCCCAGCCCCAGCATTTT. Protein: CASSLGGAQPQHF.

This clone was observed a few times. The chain employs TRBV27 and TRBJ2-7, with a tentative D call TRBD1 (5 bases). V was cut by 6 bases and J by 2 bases, with 14 bases left in between. Germline CDR1 is MNHEY and CDR2 is SMNVEV (reference sequence). The CDR3 is 14 residues long. CDR3 sequence (DNA): TGTGCCAGCAGAAAGACAGATCTTGCCTACGAGCAGTACTTC. As protein: CASRKTDLAYEQYF.

This clone was counted only a few times. The chain employs TRBV28 and TRBJ2-7, with 12 bases lining up with TRBD2. Germline assignment: CDR1 MDHEN and CDR2 SYDVKM. J lost 0 bases, V lost 11 bases, and 5 bases had no gene match. This CDR3 spans 14 amino acids. As DNA, the CDR3 is TGTGCCGTACTAGCGGGAGGCAACTCCTACGAGCAGTACTTC. Protein sequence: CAVLAGGNSYEQYF.

Only a few counts were recorded for this clone. J is TRBJ1-5 and V is TRBV7-2, with D unclear. Trimming stripped 1 base from V and 4 bases from J, with 8 bases between. This CDR3 region has 14 residues. Germline values: CDR1 SGHTA, CDR2 FQGNSA. CDR3 protein: CASSLGSVNQPQHF. DNA for the CDR3: TGTGCCAGCAGCTTAGGGTCAGTTAATCAGCCCCAGCATTTT. The full variable domain, its missing parts supplied by reference TRBV7-2 and TRBJ1-5, is GAGVSQSPSNKVTEKGKDVELRCDPISGHTALYWYRQSLGQGLEFLIYFQGNSAPDKSGLPSDRFSAERTGGSVSTLTIQRTQQEDSAVYLCASSLGSVNQPQHFGDGTRLSIL.

In this sample, this clone turned up a few times. V is TRBV6-1 and J is TRBJ2-3; D may be TRBD2 (5 bases). Germline loops: CDR1 MNHNS, CDR2 SASEGT. Trimming cost V 3 bases and J 8 bases, with 12 bases left between them. The CDR3 runs 13 residues. CDR3 bases: TGTGCCAGCAGTGAGACCCTAGCTGGTACGCAGTATTTT. Its protein is CASSETLAGTQYF.

The J gene is TRBJ2-7, the V gene TRBV9; the match to TRBD2 covers 7 bases. The germline V gene has CDR1 SGDLS and CDR2 YYNGEE. With V trimmed by 0 bases and J by 3 bases, 6 bases remained unmatched. The CDR3 sequence is 15 residues long. CDR3 region: CASSVALAGVYEQYF. CDR3 nucleotide sequence: TGTGCCAGCAGCGTAGCTCTCGCGGGGGTCTACGAGCAGTACTTC.

V is TRBV5-6 and J is TRBJ2-7; a weak D match, TRBD1 (6 bases). There are 14 residues in the CDR3. Trimming cost V 4 bases and J 3 bases, with 14 bases left between them. Germline lookup yields CDR1 SGHDT and CDR2 YYEEEE. CDR3 coding DNA: TGTGCCAGCAGCCGCGACAGGACGAACTACGAGCAGTACTTC. Residues: CASSRDRTNYEQYF.

V and J are TRBV5-1 and TRBJ2-2; 8 bases fit TRBD1. Germline V CDR1 and CDR2: SGHRS, YFSETQ. V shed 6 bases and J 7 bases; nucleotides not matched to a gene: 8. The CDR3 totals 14 residues. The CDR3 region is CASTRRQGNGELFF. The CDR3 DNA follows: TGCGCCAGCACACGTCGACAGGGGAACGGGGAGCTGTTTTTT.